The present T cell receptor beta chain was sequenced within a study of blood T cell repertoires in COVID-19 (dated by TCRdb to the early 2020s). Regarding the research as a whole: Samples covering the acute and convalescent phases of COVID-19 were provided by collaborators in the United States, Italy and Spain. The material from the prospective study consisted of cDNA or gDNA derived from T cells, B-cell-depleted T cells, or PBMCs. The dataset comprised deeply sampled blood TCRbeta repertoires from subjects exposed to, actively infected with, or recovered from COVID-19. The repertoires were released in a freely available public database meant as a resource for research on the immune response to SARS-CoV-2. The samples were drawn from the first 160 participants of the ongoing ImmuneRACE study and from 1,254 subjects provided by 6 global collaborators. A de-identified subject ID, COVID-19 status, age in years and sex were almost always included in the sample metadata. HLA class I and class II types, where available, came from metadata supplied by the sample provider rather than from assay-based typing. What the study reported, not specific to this receptor: How much clinical and demographic metadata was included differed by source and by participant, and the metadata was provided uncurated.

Regarding this clone: Its recognized antigen is unknown. Base qualities are not provided; no much larger clone lies one nucleotide away.

For this chain, trimming is 9 bases at the V end and 0 bases at the J end, and the number of junction bases without a gene match is 9. From a lookup of the germline V gene, CDR1 and CDR2 are ENHRY and SYGVKD. From the cysteine through the phenylalanine, the CDR3 covers 15 amino acids. Here the CDR3 DNA is all that survives: 45 bases in frame from base 1. The immunoSEQ Assay, a bias-controlled multiplex PCR, was used to amplify TCRbeta CDR3 regions from genomic DNA. The authors' pipeline ran thus. Nucleated cell counts per sample were estimated from amplification of reference gene primers within the assay. Sequence reads were collapsed and filtered to measure the absolute abundance of every unique TCRbeta CDR3 rearrangement. Productive Simpson clonality was computed per sample as the square root of Simpson's diversity index over productive rearrangements. Not all clones reach the TCRdb copy of this immuneACCESS table, which keeps in-frame sequences only. Checked studies attribute under half of the gap to unresolved V genes and leave the rest unexplained. D and trimming were read from the DNA, whereas the V and J calls and clone size are those reported in that table. A total of roughly 63,000 clones appear in this sample, almost 80% of them only once. The top ten clones comprise roughly 13% of the sample.

Whole blood was collected in K2EDTA tubes by collaborating institutions according to the institutions' own protocols. For TCRbeta analysis, collaborators shipped samples in one of three forms: frozen whole blood, isolated PBMCs, or DNA extracted from either of those sample types. This chain joins TRBV10-3 to TRBJ2-3, with TRBD2 identical over 7 junction bases. The receptor was isolated from an elderly man with acute or convalescent COVID-19. The source material was peripheral blood. CDR3 reads: CAITPGLTSTDTQYF. The bases read TGTGCCATTACTCCGGGACTAACCAGCACAGATACGCAGTATTTT.